The entry below gives a single T cell receptor (beta chain) sequence along with its context. The target antigen is unknown. CD45RO/CCR7/CD25/CD127/CD95/CD27 separated CD4+ naive, central memory, regulatory and stem cell-like memory cells by sorting. These data originate in a study of beta chain features in type 1 diabetes. Study-wide context: Patients looked much like healthy donors when it came to age, gender and cell yields. General observations from the study: Possibly, sequencing cDNA over-represented cells that had high TCR expression levels.

J was trimmed by 2 bases and V by 2 bases; bases with no gene match: 11. The CDR3 runs to 17 residues. Per the germline V gene, CDR1 is MDHEN and CDR2 is SYDVKM. Reverse transcription of all isolated RNA meant that expressed TCRB transcripts were sequenced. The assay was immunoSEQ multiplex PCR, and TCRdb's table has in-frame clones only and misses some. This table has roughly 610,000 clones, around 15% appearing once. This sequence originates from a man between 18 and 29 years old in good health. Sequenced material: naive CD4+ T cells from blood. The chain recombines TRBV28 with TRBJ2-7, with 8 positions matching TRBD1. DNA for the CDR3: TGTGCCAGCAGTTTACGGGGTGGGACAGGTAGAACCTACGAGCAGTACTTC. The encoded protein is CASSLRGGTGRTYEQYF.